The present T cell receptor beta chain was sequenced within a study of T cell responses to AZD1222 COVID-19 vaccine. This CDR3 is built from 15 residues. Germline V CDR1 and CDR2: MDHEN, SYDVKM. The V and J ends lost 2 bases and 5 bases respectively, with 15 bases between them. Findings and limits, study-wide: At 160-218 and 743-854, vaccine-associated CD4 TCRs were dominant, and they spanned spike.

Points on this clone: As yet, its antigen is unknown.

Repertoires were generated with immunoSEQ multiplex PCR, while TCRdb's copy carries only in-frame clones and drops some. The repertoire includes around 84,000 clones, 70% to 90% of them detected once, and approximately 5.5% sits in the top ten. V and J are TRBV28 and TRBJ1-2, with D perhaps TRBD1 (6 bases). Sequencing was performed on peripheral blood, taken on day 0 of AZD1222 vaccination. The receptor comes from an adult in good health. The CDR3 DNA reads TGTGCCAGCAGTTTACCGATAACAGGGATTTATGGCTACACCTTC. Translated: CASSLPITGIYGYTF.